A single T cell receptor (beta chain) is shown here with its context. The data belong to a study of monozygotic twins with inflammatory bowel disease. The length of the CDR3 is 13 residues. CDR1 SEHNR and CDR2 FQNEAQ come from the germline V gene (reference sequence). TCRdb reprocessed the 5' RACE reads; each CDR3 protein has one entry and no DNA is given. Its clone listing holds 350,000 to 500,000 distinct CDR3 sequences. The TCR originated in a human donor with ulcerative colitis or Crohn's disease, or a healthy co-twin of an affected twin (not recorded which). The chain carries TRBV7-9 and TRBJ2-4. The specimen sequenced was blood. The CDR3: CASSLASGNIQYF.